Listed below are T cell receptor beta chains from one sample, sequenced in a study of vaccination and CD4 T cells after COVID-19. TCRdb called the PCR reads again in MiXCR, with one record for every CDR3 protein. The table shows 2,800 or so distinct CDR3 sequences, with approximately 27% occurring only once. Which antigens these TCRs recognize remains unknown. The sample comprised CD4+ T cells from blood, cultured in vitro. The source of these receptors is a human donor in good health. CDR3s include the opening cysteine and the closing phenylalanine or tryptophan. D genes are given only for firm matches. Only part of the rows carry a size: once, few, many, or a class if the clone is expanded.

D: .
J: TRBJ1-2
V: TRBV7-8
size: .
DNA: TGTGCCAGCAGCCAGCTCCCAAGGCAGTCAGTTAACTATGGCTACACCTTC
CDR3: CASSQLPRQSVNYGYTF

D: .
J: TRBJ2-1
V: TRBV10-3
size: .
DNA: TGTGCCATCAGTGCGAACAGAGACTACAATGAGCAGTTCTTC
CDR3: CAISANRDYNEQFF

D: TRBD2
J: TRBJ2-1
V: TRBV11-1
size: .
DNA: TGTGCCAGCAGCTTGGGCCAGCGGGGTTCGCCCTCCTACAATGAGCAGTTCTTC
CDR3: CASSLGQRGSPSYNEQFF

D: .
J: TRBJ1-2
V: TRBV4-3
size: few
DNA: TGCGCCAGCAGCCAAGAGGGCCTTAGGGACTATGGCTACACCTTC
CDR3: CASSQEGLRDYGYTF

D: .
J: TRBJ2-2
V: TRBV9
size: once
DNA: TGTGCCAGCAGCGTACTTGGAGTCACCGGGGAGCTGTTTTTT
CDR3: CASSVLGVTGELFF

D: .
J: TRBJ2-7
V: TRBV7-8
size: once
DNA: TGTGCCAGCAGCATCCTTAAGGACTACGAGCAGTACTTC
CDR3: CASSILKDYEQYF

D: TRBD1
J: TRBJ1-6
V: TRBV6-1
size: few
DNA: TGTGCCAGCAGTGAAGAGGCAGGGGGTCAGTCACCCCTCCACTTT
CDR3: CASSEEAGGQSPLHF

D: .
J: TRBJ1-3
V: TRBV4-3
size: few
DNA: TGCGCCAGCAGCCAAGGGAGTACCTCTGGAAACACCATATATTTT
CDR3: CASSQGSTSGNTIYF

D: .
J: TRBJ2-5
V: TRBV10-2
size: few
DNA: TGCGCCAGCAGTGCGTTGCAAGAGACCCAGTACTTC
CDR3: CASSALQETQYF

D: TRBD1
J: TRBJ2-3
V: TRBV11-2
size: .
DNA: TGTGCCAGCAGCTGGGACAGTTCGTCCACAGATACGCAGTATTTT
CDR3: CASSWDSSSTDTQYF

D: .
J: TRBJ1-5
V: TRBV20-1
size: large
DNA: TGCAGTGCCGCCAGGGGTAGCAATCAGCCCCAGCATTTT
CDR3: CSAARGSNQPQHF

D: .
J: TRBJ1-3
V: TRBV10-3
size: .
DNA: TGTGCCATCAGTGCACGGACGGAATCTGGAAACACCATATATTTT
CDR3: CAISARTESGNTIYF

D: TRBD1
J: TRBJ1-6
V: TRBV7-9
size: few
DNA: TGTGCCAGCAGCTTATCAGGGGGCTGGGACTCACCCCTCCACTTT
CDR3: CASSLSGGWDSPLHF

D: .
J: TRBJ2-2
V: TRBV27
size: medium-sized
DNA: TGTGCCAGCAACCCCTTCAGGGGTACCGGGGAGCTGTTTTTT
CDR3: CASNPFRGTGELFF

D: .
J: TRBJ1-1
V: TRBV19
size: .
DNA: TGTGCCAGTAGTCTCACAGGAGCACAGGAAGCTTTCTTT
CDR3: CASSLTGAQEAFF

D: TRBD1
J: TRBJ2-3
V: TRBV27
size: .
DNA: TGTGCCACCCAGACGGACAGGGGAACAGATACGCAGTATTTT
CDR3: CATQTDRGTDTQYF

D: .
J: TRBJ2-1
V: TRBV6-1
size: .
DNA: TGTGCCAGCAGAGGCATGGGGGCGCGGTACAATGAGCAGTTCTTC
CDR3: CASRGMGARYNEQFF

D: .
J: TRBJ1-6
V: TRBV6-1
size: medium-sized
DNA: TGTGCCAGCCATCCGAGCTCCTATAATTCACCCCTCCACTTT
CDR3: CASHPSSYNSPLHF

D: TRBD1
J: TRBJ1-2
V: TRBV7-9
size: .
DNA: TGTGCCAGCAGCCGACGACAGGGGCTCGATGGCTACACCTTC
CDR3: CASSRRQGLDGYTF

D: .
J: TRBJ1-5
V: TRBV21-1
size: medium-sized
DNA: TGTGCCAGCAGCAAAGAAGCAGGGGGCAATCAGCCCCAGCATTTT
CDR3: CASSKEAGGNQPQHF

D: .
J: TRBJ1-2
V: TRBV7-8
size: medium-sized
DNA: TGTGCCAGCAGCCGCCTAGTCCTGGACGGCTACACCTTC
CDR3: CASSRLVLDGYTF

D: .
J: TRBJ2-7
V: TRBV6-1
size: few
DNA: TGTGCCAGCAGCTGGACTGGCGGATCCTACGAGCAGTACTTC
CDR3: CASSWTGGSYEQYF

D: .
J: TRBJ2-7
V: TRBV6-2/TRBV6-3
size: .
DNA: TGTGCCAGCAGTTGGGGGTCTCCAGAGTACTACGAGCAGTACTTC
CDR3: CASSWGSPEYYEQYF

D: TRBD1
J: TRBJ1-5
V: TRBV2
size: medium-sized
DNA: TGTGCCAGCAGTGGGGACAGGTTAGGTCAGCCCCAGCATTTT
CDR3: CASSGDRLGQPQHF

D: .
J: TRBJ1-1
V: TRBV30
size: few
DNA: TGTGCCTGGAGTGTAGACAGGCCGAACACTGAAGCTTTCTTT
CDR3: CAWSVDRPNTEAFF

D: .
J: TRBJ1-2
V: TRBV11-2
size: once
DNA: TGTGCCAGCAGCCCACTTCTCTATGGCTACACCTTC
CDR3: CASSPLLYGYTF

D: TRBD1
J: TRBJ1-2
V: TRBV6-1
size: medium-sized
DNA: TGTGCCAGCAGTGAAGCCGGGACAGGGGGCTACTATGGCTACACCTTC
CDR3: CASSEAGTGGYYGYTF

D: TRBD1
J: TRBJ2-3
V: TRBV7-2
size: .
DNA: TGTGCCAGCAGACAGGGGGTTCTTGATACGCAGTATTTT
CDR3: CASRQGVLDTQYF

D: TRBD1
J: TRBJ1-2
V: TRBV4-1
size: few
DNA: TGCGCCAGCAGCCAAGAGAGGTGGGCCGGACAGGGGGCCGGAAACTATGGCTACACCTTC
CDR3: CASSQERWAGQGAGNYGYTF

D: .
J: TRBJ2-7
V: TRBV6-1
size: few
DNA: TGTGCCAGCAGTCGGGACCGATCCTACGAGCAGTACTTC
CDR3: CASSRDRSYEQYF

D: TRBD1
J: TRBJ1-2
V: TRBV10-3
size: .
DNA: TGTGCCATCAATCCAACTGGACAGGGTCGTGGCTACACCTTC
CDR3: CAINPTGQGRGYTF